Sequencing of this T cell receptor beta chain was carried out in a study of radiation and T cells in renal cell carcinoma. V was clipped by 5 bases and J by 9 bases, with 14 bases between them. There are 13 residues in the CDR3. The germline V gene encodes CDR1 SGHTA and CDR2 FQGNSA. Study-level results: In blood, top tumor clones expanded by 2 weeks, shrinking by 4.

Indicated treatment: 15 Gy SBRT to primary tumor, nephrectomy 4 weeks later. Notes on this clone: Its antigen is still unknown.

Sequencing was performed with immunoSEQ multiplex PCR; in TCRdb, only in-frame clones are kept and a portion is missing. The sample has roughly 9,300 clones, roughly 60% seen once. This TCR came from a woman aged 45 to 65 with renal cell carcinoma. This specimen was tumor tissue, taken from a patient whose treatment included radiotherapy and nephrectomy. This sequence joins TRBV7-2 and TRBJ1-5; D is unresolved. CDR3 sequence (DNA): TGTGCCAGCAGCCTCGGCGGGGAGCCGCCCCAGCATTTT. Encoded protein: CASSLGGEPPQHF.